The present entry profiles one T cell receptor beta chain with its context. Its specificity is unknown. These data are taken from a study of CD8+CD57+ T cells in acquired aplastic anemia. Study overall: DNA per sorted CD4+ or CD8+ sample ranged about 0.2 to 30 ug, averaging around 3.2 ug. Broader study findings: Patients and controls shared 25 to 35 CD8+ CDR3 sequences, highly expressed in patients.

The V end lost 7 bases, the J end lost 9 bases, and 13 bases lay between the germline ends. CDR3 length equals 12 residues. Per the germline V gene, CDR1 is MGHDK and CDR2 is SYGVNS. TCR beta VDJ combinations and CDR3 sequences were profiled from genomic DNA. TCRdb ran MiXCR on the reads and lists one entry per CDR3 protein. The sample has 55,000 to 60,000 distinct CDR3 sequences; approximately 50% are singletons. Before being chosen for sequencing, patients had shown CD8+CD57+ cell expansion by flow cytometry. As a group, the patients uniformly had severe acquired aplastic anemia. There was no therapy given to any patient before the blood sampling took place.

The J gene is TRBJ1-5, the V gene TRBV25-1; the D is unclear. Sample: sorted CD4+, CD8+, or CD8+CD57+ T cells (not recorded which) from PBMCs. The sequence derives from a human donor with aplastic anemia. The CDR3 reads CASNQEKGPQHF. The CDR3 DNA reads TGTGCCAGCAATCAGGAGAAAGGGCCCCAGCATTTT.